This T cell receptor beta chain came from a study of early T cells in non-severe SARS-CoV-2 infection. Study-level background: With bulk RNA from unsorted whole blood as input, sequencing yielded unpaired chains. The study, taken as a whole, reports: Private and CD4 specificities were missed by VDJdb matching, skewed to anti-spike CD8.

This CDR3 comprises 13 residues. Between the trimmed V and J ends, which lost 3 bases and 1 base, there was a span of 6 bases. Turning to this clonotype: As yet, its antigen is unknown.

The TCR library protocol was used to attach unique molecular identifiers. These identifiers were attached to individual cDNA molecules. TCRdb reprocessed the 5' RACE reads with MiXCR, giving one entry per CDR3 protein. The table lists tens of thousands of distinct CDR3 sequences, about a tenth of them singletons. Sample: whole blood. This sequence was found in an adult who was a healthcare worker with PCR-confirmed SARS-CoV-2 infection or an uninfected control (not recorded which). The chain recombines TRBV12-3 or TRBV12-4 with TRBJ1-1; D is unclear. DNA for the CDR3: TGTGCCAGCAGTTTCCCAGGGAACACTGAAGCTTTCTTT. Its translation: CASSFPGNTEAFF.